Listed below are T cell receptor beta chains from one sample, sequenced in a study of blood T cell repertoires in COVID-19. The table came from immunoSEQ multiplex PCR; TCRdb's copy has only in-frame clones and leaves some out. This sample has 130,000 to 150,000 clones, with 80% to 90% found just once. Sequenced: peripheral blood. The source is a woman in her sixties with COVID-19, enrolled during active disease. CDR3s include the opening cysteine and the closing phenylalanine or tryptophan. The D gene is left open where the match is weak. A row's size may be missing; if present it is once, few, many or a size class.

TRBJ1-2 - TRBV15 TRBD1 CATSTWDRATSNYGYTF TGTGCCACCAGCACGTGGGACAGGGCAACGTCTAACTATGGCTACACCTTC
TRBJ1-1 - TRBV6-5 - CASSYSWQGEDTEAFF TGTGCCAGCAGTTACTCATGGCAGGGTGAGGACACTGAAGCTTTCTTT
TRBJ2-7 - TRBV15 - CATSRVGAGHEQYF TGTGCCACCAGCAGAGTAGGGGCCGGCCACGAGCAGTACTTC
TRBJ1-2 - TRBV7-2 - CASSFISGFNGYTF TGTGCCAGCAGCTTCATTTCAGGGTTCAATGGCTACACCTTC
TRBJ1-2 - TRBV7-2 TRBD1 CASSLVQGTNYGYTF TGTGCCAGCAGCTTAGTACAGGGGACTAACTATGGCTACACCTTC
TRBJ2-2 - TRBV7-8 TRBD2 CASSYVAGANTGELFF TGTGCCAGCAGCTACGTAGCGGGGGCGAACACCGGGGAGCTGTTTTTT
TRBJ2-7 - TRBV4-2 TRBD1 CASSQAIGQGDYEQYF TGTGCCAGCAGCCAAGCCATCGGACAGGGGGACTACGAGCAGTACTTC
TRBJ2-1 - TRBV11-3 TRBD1 CASSSYRGGEQFF TGTGCCAGCAGCTCCTACAGGGGCGGTGAGCAGTTCTTC
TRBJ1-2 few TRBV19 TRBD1 CASRRDRDYGYTF TGTGCCAGTAGGAGGGACAGGGACTATGGCTACACCTTC
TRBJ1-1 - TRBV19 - CASSILSLNTEAFF TGTGCCAGTAGTATCTTAAGCCTTAACACTGAAGCTTTCTTT
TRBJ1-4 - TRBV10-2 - CASSGAGGNEKLFF TGCGCCAGCAGTGGGGCGGGGGGCAATGAAAAACTGTTTTTT
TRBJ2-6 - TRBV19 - CASSTLFGVLTF TGTGCCAGTAGTACCTTATTCGGCGTCCTGACTTTC
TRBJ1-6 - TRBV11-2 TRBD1 CASSLGQGTYNSPLHF TGTGCCAGCAGCCTGGGACAGGGGACCTATAATTCACCCCTCCACTTT
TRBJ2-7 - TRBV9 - CASSLRGTDTYEQYF TGTGCCAGCAGCCTCCGCGGGACAGACACCTACGAGCAGTACTTC
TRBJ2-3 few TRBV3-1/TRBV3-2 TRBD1 CASRQRQGAADTQYF TGTGCCAGCAGACAGCGACAGGGGGCCGCAGATACGCAGTATTTT
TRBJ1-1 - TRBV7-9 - CASSSGGEAFF TGTGCCAGCAGCTCCGGGGGGGAAGCTTTCTTT
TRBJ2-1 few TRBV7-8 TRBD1 CASSRDRGTNEQFF TGTGCCAGCAGCCGGGACAGGGGGACAAATGAGCAGTTCTTC
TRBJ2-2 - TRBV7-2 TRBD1 CASSLRTGVNTGELFF TGTGCCAGCAGTCTCAGGACAGGGGTAAACACCGGGGAGCTGTTTTTT
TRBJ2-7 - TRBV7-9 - CASSLGWSGAGYEQYF TGTGCCAGCAGCTTAGGTTGGTCAGGGGCGGGCTACGAGCAGTACTTC
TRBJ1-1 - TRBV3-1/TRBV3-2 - CATSQGFRRPNTEAFF TGTGCCACCTCACAGGGATTTAGGAGGCCAAACACTGAAGCTTTCTTT
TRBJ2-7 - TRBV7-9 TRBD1 CASSWGQSTYEQYF TGTGCCAGCAGCTGGGGACAGTCCACCTACGAGCAGTACTTC
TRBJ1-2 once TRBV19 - CASSIPAGVYGYTF TGTGCCAGTAGTATCCCGGCAGGGGTGTATGGCTACACCTTC
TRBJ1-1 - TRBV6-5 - CASSPSGGKNEAFF TGTGCCAGCAGCCCCTCCGGGGGGAAGAATGAAGCTTTCTTT
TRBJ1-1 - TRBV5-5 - CASSLGPTRGNTEAFF TGTGCCAGCAGCTTGGGCCCAACAAGGGGGAACACTGAAGCTTTCTTT
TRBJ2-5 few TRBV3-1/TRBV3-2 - CASSQRAGARQETQYF TGTGCCAGCAGCCAAAGGGCGGGGGCGCGGCAAGAGACCCAGTACTTC
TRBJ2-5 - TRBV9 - CASSVGGGGGTQYF TGTGCCAGCAGCGTAGGTGGGGGCGGAGGGACCCAGTACTTC
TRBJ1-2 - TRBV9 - CASSVGVSGYQNEGYTF TGTGCCAGCAGCGTAGGGGTTTCGGGGTATCAAAATGAGGGCTACACCTTC
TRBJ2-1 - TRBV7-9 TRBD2 CASSGLAGIAFSYNEQFF TGTGCCAGCAGCGGACTAGCGGGTATAGCCTTCTCCTACAATGAGCAGTTCTTC
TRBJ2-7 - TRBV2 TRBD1 CAGRTGAYEQYF TGTGCCGGAAGGACAGGGGCCTACGAGCAGTACTTC
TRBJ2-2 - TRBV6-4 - CASTPGANTGELFF TGTGCCAGCACCCCGGGGGCGAACACCGGGGAGCTGTTTTTT
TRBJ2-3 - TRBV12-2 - CESCGGADTQYF TGTGAGTCGTGCGGGGGGGCAGATACGCAGTATTTT
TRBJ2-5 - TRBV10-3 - CAISGGGGAQETQYF TGTGCCATCAGTGGAGGAGGGGGGGCTCAAGAGACCCAGTACTTC
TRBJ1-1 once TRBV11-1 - CASSWGSGGRTEAFF TGTGCCAGCAGCTGGGGGAGCGGGGGGAGAACTGAAGCTTTCTTT
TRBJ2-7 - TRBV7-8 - CASSPLESGVGYEQYF TGTGCCAGCAGCCCCCTCGAGTCGGGTGTGGGCTACGAGCAGTACTTC
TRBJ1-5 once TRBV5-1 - CASSLRGGNQPQHF TGCGCCAGCAGCTTGCGAGGAGGCAATCAGCCCCAGCATTTT
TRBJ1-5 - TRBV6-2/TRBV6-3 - CASSYSLRYSNQPQHF TGTGCCAGCAGTTACTCCCTTCGGTATAGCAATCAGCCCCAGCATTTT
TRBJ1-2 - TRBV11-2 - CASSAREGSTYGYTF TGTGCCAGCAGCGCCCGGGAGGGGAGCACCTATGGCTACACCTTC
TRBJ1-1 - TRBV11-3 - CASSVQGNTEAFF TGTGCCAGCAGCGTTCAGGGCAACACTGAAGCTTTCTTT
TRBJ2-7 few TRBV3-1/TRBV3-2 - CASSHAGTLRHEQYF TGTGCCAGCAGCCACGCCGGGACACTTCGCCACGAGCAGTACTTC
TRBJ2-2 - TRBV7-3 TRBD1 CASSLTGTGRVYTGELFF TGTGCCAGCAGCTTAACTGGGACAGGACGCGTTTACACCGGGGAGCTGTTTTTT
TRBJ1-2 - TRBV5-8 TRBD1 CASSPDREDGYTF TGTGCCAGCAGCCCCGACAGGGAGGATGGCTACACCTTC
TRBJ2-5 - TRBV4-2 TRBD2 CASSPRGSGAETQYF TGTGCCAGCAGCCCCCGAGGTAGCGGGGCAGAGACCCAGTACTTC
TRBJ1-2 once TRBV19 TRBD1 CASLDRGTANEVVYTF TGTGCCAGCCTAGACAGAGGGACAGCAAATGAGGTGGTCTACACCTTC
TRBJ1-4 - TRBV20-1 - CSASHSEKLFF TGCAGTGCTAGTCATAGTGAAAAACTGTTTTTT
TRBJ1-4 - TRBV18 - CASSPPGSEKLFF TGTGCCAGCTCACCACCGGGCAGCGAAAAACTGTTTTTT
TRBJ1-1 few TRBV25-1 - CASRRVGRNTEAFF TGTGCCAGCCGCAGGGTGGGGAGGAATACTGAAGCTTTCTTT
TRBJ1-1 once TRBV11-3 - CASSLAQDDEAFF TGTGCCAGCAGCTTAGCACAGGATGATGAAGCTTTCTTT
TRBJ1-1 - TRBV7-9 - CASSSLGMNTEAFF TGTGCCAGCAGCTCCCTTGGCATGAACACTGAAGCTTTCTTT
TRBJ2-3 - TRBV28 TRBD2 CASSSSGSGGPIYSTDTQYF TGTGCCAGCAGTTCCTCGGGTAGCGGGGGCCCCATTTACAGCACAGATACGCAGTATTTT
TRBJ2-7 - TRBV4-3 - CASSRRWEVSYEQYF TGCGCCAGCAGTCGGAGGTGGGAGGTCTCCTACGAGCAGTACTTC
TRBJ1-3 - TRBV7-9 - CASSFGGGNTIYF TGTGCCAGCAGCTTCGGGGGTGGAAACACCATATATTTT
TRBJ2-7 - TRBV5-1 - CASSPMGGLPPHEQYF TGCGCCAGCAGCCCGATGGGGGGACTTCCACCCCACGAGCAGTACTTC
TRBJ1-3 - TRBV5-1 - CASREGIIGTNTIYF TGCGCCAGCAGGGAGGGTATCATCGGCACAAACACCATATATTTT